Here is one TCR beta chain with its context. The data stem from a study of shared clonotypes between healthy human individuals. The method was immunoSEQ multiplex PCR; TCRdb's version includes in-frame clones alone and lacks a portion of them. This table holds around 1.9 million clones, 90% to 95% found once. Naive CD8 populations comprised CD45RO-negative cells positively selected for CCR7, excluding terminally differentiated effector memory CD45RA+ cells. Trimming cost V 4 bases and J 6 bases, with 16 bases left between them. Germline V gene lookup returns CDR1 MRHNA and CDR2 SNTAGT. This CDR3 is 15 amino acids long.

The TCR originated in a man aged 18-30 years in good health. Some clones in this sample may be carry-over from other donors' samples. Sequenced sample: naive CD8+ T cells from PBMCs. The J gene is TRBJ2-1, the V gene TRBV6-4; maybe TRBD1 (6 bases). The CDR3 DNA sequence: TGTGCCAGCAGTGTGAAGGGCGTGGGGGCCAATGAGCAGTTCTTC. It specifies CASSVKGVGANEQFF.